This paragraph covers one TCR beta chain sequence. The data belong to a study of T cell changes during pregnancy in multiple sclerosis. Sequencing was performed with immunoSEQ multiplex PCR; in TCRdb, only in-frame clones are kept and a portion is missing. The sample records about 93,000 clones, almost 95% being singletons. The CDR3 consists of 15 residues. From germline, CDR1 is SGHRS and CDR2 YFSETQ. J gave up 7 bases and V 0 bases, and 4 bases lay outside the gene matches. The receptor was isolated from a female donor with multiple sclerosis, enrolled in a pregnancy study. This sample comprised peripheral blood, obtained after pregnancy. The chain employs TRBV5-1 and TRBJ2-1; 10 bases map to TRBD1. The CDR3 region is CASSLGDRGLNEQFF. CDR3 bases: TGCGCCAGCAGCTTGGGGGACAGGGGTCTGAATGAGCAGTTCTTC.